This TCR beta chain came from a study of blood T cell repertoires in COVID-19. There are a few counts of this clone. Profiled with immunoSEQ multiplex PCR; TCRdb holds only in-frame clones, not every one. The table records about 270,000 clones, 91% of them present only once. Unmatched junction bases numbered 10, after V lost 4 bases and J lost 6 bases. The germline V gene has CDR1 SGHTA and CDR2 FQGTGA. The CDR3 spans 16 residues. This sequence was found in a middle-aged man who had been exposed to COVID-19. This chain links TRBV7-3 with TRBJ2-2; TRBD1 matches at 8 bases. Sample: PBMCs or T cells enriched from blood (not recorded which). The CDR3, as DNA: TGTGCCAGCAGCTACCGCAGGGGGCTGGAAGCCGGGGAGCTGTTTTTT. Protein: CASSYRRGLEAGELFF. The variable domain in full, completed from reference TRBV7-3 and TRBJ2-2, reads GAGVSQTPSNKVTEKGKYVELRCDPISGHTALYWYRQSLGQGPEFLIYFQGTGAADDSGLPNDRFFAVRPEGSVSTLKIQRTERGDSAVYLCASSYRRGLEAGELFFGEGSRLTVL.